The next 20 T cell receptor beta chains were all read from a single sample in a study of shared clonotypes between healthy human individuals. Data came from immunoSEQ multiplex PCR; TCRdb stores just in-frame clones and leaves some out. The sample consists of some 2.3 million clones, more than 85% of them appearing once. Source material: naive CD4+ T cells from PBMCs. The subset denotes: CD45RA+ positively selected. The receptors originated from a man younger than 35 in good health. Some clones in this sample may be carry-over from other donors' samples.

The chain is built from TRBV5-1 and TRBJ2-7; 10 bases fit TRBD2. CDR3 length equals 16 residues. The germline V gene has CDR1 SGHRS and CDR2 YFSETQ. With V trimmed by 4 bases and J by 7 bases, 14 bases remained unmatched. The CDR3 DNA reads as TGCGCCAGCAGCCTCTCACTAGCGGGACCTCCTGGAGAGCAGTACTTC. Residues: CASSLSLAGPPGEQYF. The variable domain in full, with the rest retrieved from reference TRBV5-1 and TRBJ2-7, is KAGVTQTPRYLIKTRGQQVTLSCSPISGHRSVSWYQQTPGQGLQFLFEYFSETQRNKGNFPGRFSGRQFSNSRSEMNVSTLELGDSALYLCASSLSLAGPPGEQYFGPGTRLTVT.

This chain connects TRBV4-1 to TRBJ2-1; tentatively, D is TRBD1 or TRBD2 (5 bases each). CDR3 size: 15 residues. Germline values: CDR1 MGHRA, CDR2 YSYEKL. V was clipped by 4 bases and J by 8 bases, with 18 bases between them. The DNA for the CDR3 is TGCGCCAGCAGCCGGACCCCGGGACCGAAGGATGAGCAGTTCTTC. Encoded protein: CASSRTPGPKDEQFF.

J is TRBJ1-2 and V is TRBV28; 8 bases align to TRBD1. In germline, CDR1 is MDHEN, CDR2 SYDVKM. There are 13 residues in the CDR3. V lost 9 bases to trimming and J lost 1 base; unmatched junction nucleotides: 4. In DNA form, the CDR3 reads TGTGCCAGTGGACAGGGCTTTAACTATGGCTACACCTTC. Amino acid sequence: CASGQGFNYGYTF.

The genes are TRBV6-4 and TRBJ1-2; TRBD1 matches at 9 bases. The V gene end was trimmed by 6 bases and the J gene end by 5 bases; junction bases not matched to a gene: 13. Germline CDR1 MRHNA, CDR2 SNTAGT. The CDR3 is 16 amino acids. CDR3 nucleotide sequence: TGTGCCAGCAGCTACCATCACTCCGGGACAGGGTATGGCTACACCTTC. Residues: CASSYHHSGTGYGYTF.

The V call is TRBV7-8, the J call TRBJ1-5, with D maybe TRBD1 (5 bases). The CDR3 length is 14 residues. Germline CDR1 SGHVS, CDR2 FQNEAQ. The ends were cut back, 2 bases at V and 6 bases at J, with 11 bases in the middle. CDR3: CASSLNTGGQPQHF. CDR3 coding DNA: TGTGCCAGCAGCTTAAATACAGGAGGTCAGCCCCAGCATTTT. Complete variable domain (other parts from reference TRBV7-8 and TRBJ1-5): GAGVSQSPRYKVAKRGQDVALRCDPISGHVSLFWYQQALGQGPEFLTYFQNEAQLDKSGLPSDRFFAERPEGSVSTLKIQRTQQEDSAVYLCASSLNTGGQPQHFGDGTRLSIL.

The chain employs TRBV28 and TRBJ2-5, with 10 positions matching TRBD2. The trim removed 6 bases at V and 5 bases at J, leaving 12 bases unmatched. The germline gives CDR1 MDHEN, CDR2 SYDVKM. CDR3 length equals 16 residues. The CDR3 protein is CASSSSGSREVETQYF. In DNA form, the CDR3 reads TGTGCCAGCAGCTCTAGCGGGAGTAGGGAGGTGGAGACCCAGTACTTC.

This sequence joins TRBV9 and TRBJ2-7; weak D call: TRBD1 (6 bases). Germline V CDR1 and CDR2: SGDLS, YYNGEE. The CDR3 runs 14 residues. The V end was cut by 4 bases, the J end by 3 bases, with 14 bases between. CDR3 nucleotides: TGTGCCAGCAGCCCATCGGGACAAAGCTACGAGCAGTACTTC. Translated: CASSPSGQSYEQYF. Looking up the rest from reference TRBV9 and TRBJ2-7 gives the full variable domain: DSGVTQTPKHLITATGQRVTLRCSPRSGDLSVYWYQQSLDQGLQFLIQYYNGEERAKGNILERFSAQQFPDLHSELNLSSLELGDSALYFCASSPSGQSYEQYFGPGTRLTVT.

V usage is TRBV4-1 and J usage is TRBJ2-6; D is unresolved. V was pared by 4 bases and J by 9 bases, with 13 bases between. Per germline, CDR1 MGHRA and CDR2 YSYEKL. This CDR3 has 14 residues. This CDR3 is CASSPMDRNNVLTF. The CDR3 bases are TGCGCCAGCAGCCCTATGGACCGAAACAACGTCCTGACTTTC.

CDR3 residues: CASNIDRGHQPQHF. The CDR3 nucleotides are TGTGCCAGCAACATAGACAGGGGGCACCAGCCCCAGCATTTT. V is TRBV2 and J is TRBJ1-5; 10 bases agree with TRBD1. The junction had 7 bases not matched to a gene; V was cut back by 7 bases and J by 7 bases. The V gene's germline CDR1 is SNHLY and CDR2 FYNNEI. The CDR3 totals 14 residues.

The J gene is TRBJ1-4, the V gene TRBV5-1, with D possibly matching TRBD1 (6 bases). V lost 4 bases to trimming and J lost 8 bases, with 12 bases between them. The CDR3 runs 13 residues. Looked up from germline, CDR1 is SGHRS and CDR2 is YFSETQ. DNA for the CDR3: TGCGCCAGCAGCGGAGACAGGAGGGAAAAACTGTTTTTT. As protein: CASSGDRREKLFF.

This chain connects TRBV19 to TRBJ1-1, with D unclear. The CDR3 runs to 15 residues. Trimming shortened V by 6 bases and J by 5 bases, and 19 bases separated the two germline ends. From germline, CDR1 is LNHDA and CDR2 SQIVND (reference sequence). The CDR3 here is CASRPTPPGRTEAFF. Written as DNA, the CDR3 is TGTGCCAGTAGACCAACCCCCCCAGGTAGGACTGAAGCTTTCTTT.

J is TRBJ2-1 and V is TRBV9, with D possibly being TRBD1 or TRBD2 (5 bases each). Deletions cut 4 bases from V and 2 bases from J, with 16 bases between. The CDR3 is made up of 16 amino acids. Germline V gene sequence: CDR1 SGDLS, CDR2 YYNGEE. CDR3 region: CASSPTGRAPYNEQFF. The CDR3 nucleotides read TGTGCCAGCAGCCCAACGGGGCGGGCACCCTACAATGAGCAGTTCTTC.

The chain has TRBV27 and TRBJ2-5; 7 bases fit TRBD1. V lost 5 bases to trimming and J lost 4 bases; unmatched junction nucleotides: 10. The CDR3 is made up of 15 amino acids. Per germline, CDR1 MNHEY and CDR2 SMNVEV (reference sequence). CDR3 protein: CASSPSTGTRETQYF. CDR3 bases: TGTGCCAGCAGTCCCTCGACAGGGACGCGAGAGACCCAGTACTTC.

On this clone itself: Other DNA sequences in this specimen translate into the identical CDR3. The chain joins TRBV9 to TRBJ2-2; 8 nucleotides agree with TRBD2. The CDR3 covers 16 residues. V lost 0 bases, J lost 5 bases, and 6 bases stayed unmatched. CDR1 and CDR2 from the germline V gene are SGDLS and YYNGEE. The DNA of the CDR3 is TGTGCCAGCAGCGTAGCAGCGGGAGCCGGGACCGGGGAGCTGTTTTTT. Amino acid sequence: CASSVAAGAGTGELFF.

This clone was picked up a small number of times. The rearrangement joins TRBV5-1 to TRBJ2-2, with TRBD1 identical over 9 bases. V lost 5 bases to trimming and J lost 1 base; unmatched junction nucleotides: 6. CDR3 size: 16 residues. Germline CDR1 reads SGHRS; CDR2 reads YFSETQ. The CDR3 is CASSFSGQGNTGELFF. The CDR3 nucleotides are TGCGCCAGCAGTTTCTCGGGACAGGGGAACACCGGGGAGCTGTTTTTT.

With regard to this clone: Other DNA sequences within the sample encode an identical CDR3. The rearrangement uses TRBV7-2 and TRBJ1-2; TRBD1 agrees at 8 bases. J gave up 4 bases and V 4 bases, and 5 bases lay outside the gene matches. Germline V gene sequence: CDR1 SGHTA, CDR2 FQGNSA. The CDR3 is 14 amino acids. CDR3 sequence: CASSSSGQGYGYTF. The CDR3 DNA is TGTGCCAGCAGCTCGTCTGGACAGGGCTATGGCTACACCTTC.

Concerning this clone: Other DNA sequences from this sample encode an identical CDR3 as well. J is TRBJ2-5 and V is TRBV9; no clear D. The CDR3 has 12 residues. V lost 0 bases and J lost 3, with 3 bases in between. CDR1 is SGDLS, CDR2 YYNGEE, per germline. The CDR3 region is CASSVDEETQYF. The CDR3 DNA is TGTGCCAGCAGCGTAGACGAAGAGACCCAGTACTTC.

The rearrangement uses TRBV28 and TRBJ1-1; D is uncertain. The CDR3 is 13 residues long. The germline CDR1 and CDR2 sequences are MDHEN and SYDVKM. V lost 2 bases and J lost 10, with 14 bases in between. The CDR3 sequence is CASSLPLGVGAFF. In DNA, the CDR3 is TGTGCCAGCAGTTTACCGTTAGGTGTCGGAGCTTTCTTT. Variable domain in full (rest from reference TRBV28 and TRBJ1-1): DVKVTQSSRYLVKRTGEKVFLECVQDMDHENMFWYRQDPGLGLRLIYFSYDVKMKEKGDIPEGYSVSREKKERFSLILESASTNQTSMYLCASSLPLGVGAFFGQGTRLTVV.

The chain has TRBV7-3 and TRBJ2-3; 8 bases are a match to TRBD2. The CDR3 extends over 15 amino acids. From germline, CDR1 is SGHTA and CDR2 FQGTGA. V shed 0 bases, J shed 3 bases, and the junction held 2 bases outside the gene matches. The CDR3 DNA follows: TGTGCCAGCAGCTTAACTCCGGGAGGGACAGATACGCAGTATTTT. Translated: CASSLTPGGTDTQYF.

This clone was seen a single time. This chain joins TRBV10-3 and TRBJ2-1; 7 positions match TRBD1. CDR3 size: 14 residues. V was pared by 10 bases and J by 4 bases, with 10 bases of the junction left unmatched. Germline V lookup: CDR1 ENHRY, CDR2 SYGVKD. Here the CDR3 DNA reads TGTGCCACCCAGCGAACAGGGGATTACAATGAGCAGTTCTTC. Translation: CATQRTGDYNEQFF.